The sequence of this T cell receptor (beta chain) was determined in a study of T cell responses to AZD1222 COVID-19 vaccine. About the research overall: Some second doses came at about 4 weeks and others at about 12 weeks; these were pooled.

Assay: immunoSEQ multiplex PCR; the TCRdb copy retains only in-frame clones and omits some. The top ten clones hold over 1.3% of a sample with about 150,000 clones, 80% to 95% of them seen once. Regarding this clone: What it recognizes is unknown.

General study results and limits: The donor group comprised mostly white British people and more females; the analysis possibly underestimated clonal diversity.

V was cut by 4 bases and J by 4 bases, with 15 bases left in between. The length of the CDR3 is 15 residues. In germline, CDR1 is SGHNT, CDR2 YYREEE (reference sequence). Sample: peripheral blood, taken on day 0 of AZD1222 vaccination. The TCR originated in an adult in good health. The chain employs TRBV5-4 and TRBJ2-1; D is possibly TRBD2 (6 bases). CDR3 loop: CASSPPERAYNEQFF. The CDR3 DNA follows: TGTGCCAGCAGCCCCCCCGAGCGGGCTTACAATGAGCAGTTCTTC.